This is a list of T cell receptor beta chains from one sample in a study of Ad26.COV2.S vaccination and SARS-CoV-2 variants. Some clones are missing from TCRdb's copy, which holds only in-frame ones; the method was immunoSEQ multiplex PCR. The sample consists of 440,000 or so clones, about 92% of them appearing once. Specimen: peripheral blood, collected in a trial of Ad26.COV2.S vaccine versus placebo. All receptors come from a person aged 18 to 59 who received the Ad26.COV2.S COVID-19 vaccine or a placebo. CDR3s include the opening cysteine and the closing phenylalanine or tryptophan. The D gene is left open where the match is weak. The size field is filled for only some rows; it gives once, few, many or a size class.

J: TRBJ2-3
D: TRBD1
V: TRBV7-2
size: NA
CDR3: CASSQVASATGQGKDTQYF
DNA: TGTGCCAGCAGCCAGGTGGCGAGCGCGACGGGACAGGGGAAAGATACGCAGTATTTT

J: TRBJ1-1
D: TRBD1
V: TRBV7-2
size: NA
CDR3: CASSLARQGSNTEAFF
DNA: TGTGCCAGCAGCTTGGCCCGACAGGGGTCGAACACTGAAGCTTTCTTT

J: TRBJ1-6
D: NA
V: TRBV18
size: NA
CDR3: CASSPQGNNSPLHF
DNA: TGTGCCAGCTCACCACAGGGGAATAATTCACCCCTCCACTTT

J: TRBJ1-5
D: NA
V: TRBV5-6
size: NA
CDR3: CASSLGRGPDQPQHF
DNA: TGTGCCAGCAGCTTGGGACGGGGGCCCGATCAGCCCCAGCATTTT

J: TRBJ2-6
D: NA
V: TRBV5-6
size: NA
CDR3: CASVSVSGANVLTF
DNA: TGTGCCAGCGTGTCGGTATCTGGGGCCAACGTCCTGACTTTC

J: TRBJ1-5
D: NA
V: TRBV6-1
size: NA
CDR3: CASSEYGTRSNQPQHF
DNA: TGTGCCAGCAGTGAATATGGCACACGTAGCAATCAGCCCCAGCATTTT

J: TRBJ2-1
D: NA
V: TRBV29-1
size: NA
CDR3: CSVFGKNEQFF
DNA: TGCAGCGTTTTTGGGAAGAATGAGCAGTTCTTC

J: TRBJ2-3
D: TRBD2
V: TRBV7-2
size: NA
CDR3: CASSQTSGGLDTQYF
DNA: TGTGCCAGCAGTCAGACTAGCGGGGGTTTGGATACGCAGTATTTT

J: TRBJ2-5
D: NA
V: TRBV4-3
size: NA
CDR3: CASSQDGKEGGYQETQYF
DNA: TGCGCCAGCAGCCAAGATGGCAAGGAGGGGGGGTACCAAGAGACCCAGTACTTC

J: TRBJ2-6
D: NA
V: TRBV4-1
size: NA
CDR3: CASSQVGGANVLTF
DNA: TGCGCCAGCAGCCAAGTCGGAGGGGCCAACGTCCTGACTTTC

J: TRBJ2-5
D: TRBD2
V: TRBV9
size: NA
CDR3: CASSSGTSGGSQETQYF
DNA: TGTGCCAGCAGCTCGGGGACTAGCGGGGGGTCCCAAGAGACCCAGTACTTC

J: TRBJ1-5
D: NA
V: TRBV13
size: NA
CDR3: CASSSGGGQPQHF
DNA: TGTGCCAGCAGCTCTGGGGGGGGTCAGCCCCAGCATTTT

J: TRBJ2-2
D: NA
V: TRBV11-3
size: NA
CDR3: CASSLVGRVGNGELFF
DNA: TGTGCCAGCAGCTTAGTAGGCAGGGTCGGTAACGGGGAGCTGTTTTTT

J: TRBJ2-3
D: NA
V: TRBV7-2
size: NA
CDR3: CASGTTTRDTQYF
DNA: TGTGCCAGCGGGACGACCACCCGGGATACGCAGTATTTT

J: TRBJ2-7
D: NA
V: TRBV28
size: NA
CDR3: CASTHRPIDSEQYF
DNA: TGTGCCAGCACACATCGGCCAATCGACTCCGAGCAGTACTTC

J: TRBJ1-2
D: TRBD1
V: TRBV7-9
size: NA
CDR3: CASSGTGVNYGYTF
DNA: TGTGCCAGCTCCGGGACAGGAGTTAACTATGGCTACACCTTC

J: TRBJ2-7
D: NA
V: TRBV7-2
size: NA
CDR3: CASSSFYEQYF
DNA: TGTGCCAGCAGCTCCTTCTACGAGCAGTACTTC

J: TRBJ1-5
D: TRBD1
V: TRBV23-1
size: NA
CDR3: CASSQPGQGMSNQPQHF
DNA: TGCGCCAGCAGTCAGCCGGGACAGGGTATGAGCAATCAGCCCCAGCATTTT

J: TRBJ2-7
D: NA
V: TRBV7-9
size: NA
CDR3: CASSPAMVRYEQYF
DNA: TGTGCCAGCAGCCCAGCGATGGTACGGTACGAGCAGTACTTC

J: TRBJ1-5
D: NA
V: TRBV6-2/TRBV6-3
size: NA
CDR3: CASSSDIRSNQPQHF
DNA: TGTGCCAGCAGTTCCGATATTAGGAGCAATCAGCCCCAGCATTTT

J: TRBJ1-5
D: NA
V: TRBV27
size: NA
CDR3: CASSFTSNQPQHF
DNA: TGTGCCAGCAGTTTTACTAGCAATCAGCCCCAGCATTTT

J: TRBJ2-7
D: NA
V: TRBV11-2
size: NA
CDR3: CASSLVTGTYEQYF
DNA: TGTGCCAGCAGCTTAGTGACAGGAACCTACGAGCAGTACTTC

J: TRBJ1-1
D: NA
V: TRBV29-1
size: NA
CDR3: CSVEVPEGQVGAFF
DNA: TGCAGCGTTGAAGTCCCGGAGGGGCAGGTAGGTGCTTTCTTT

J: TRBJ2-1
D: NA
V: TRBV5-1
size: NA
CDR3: CASSLGYGAVNEQFF
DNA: TGCGCCAGCAGCTTGGGTTACGGGGCCGTCAATGAGCAGTTCTTC

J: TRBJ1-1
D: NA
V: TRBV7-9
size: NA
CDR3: CASSLGYTEAFF
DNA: TGTGCCAGCAGCTTAGGTTACACTGAAGCTTTCTTT

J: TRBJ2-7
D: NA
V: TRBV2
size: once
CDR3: CASSEGGSPAYEQYF
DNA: TGTGCCAGCAGTGAAGGGGGCTCTCCTGCCTACGAGCAGTACTTC

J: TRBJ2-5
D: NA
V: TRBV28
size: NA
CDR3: CASSFDALETQYF
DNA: TGTGCCAGCAGTTTTGACGCCTTGGAGACCCAGTACTTC

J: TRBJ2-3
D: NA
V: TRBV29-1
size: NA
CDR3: CSVPHGGTSTDTQYF
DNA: TGCAGCGTTCCACACGGGGGTACTAGCACAGATACGCAGTATTTT

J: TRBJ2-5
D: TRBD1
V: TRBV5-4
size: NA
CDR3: CASSRQGVQETQYF
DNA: TGTGCCAGCAGCCGACAGGGGGTCCAAGAGACCCAGTACTTC

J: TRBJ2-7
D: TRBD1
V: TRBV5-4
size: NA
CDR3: CASSFQGAEEQYF
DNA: TGTGCCAGCAGCTTCCAGGGGGCAGAAGAGCAGTACTTC

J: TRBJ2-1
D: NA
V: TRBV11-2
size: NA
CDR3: CASSLTRLGTGEQFF
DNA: TGTGCCAGCAGCTTAACAAGACTAGGTACTGGTGAGCAGTTCTTC

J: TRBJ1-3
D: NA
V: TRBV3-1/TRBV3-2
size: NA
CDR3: CASSQHRGDTIYF
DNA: TGTGCCAGCAGCCAACATAGGGGGGACACCATATATTTT

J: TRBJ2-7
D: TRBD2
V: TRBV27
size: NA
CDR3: CASSLIEGGFYEQYF
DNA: TGTGCCAGCAGTTTAATAGAGGGAGGGTTCTACGAGCAGTACTTC

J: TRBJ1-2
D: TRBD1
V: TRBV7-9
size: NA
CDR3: CASSVEYSGGANGYTF
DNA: TGTGCCAGCAGCGTAGAATACTCAGGGGGCGCGAATGGCTACACCTTC

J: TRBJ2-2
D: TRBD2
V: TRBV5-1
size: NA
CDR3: CASSLGRSGGRTGELFF
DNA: TGCGCCAGCAGCTTGGGGCGTAGCGGGGGTCGAACCGGGGAGCTGTTTTTT

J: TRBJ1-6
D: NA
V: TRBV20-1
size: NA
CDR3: CSASSRWDSPLHF
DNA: TGCAGTGCTAGTAGTCGGTGGGATTCACCCCTCCACTTT

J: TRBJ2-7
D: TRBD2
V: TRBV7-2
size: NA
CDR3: CASSSPGGPTYEQYF
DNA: TGTGCCAGCAGCTCCCCGGGGGGGCCCACCTACGAGCAGTACTTC

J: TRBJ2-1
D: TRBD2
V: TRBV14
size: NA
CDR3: CASSQYSGGYNEQFF
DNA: TGTGCCAGCAGCCAATATAGCGGGGGTTACAATGAGCAGTTCTTC

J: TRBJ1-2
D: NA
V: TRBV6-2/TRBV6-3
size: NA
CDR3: CASSYGVGDGYTF
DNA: TGTGCCAGCAGCTATGGTGTGGGGGACGGCTACACCTTC

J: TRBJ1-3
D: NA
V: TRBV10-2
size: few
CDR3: CASRRFGGNTIYF
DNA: TGCGCCAGCAGACGGTTTGGTGGGAACACCATATATTTT

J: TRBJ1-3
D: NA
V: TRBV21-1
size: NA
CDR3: CASSNRENTIYF
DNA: TGTGCCAGCAGCAATAGGGAAAACACCATATATTTT

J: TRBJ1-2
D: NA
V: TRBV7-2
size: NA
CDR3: CASSFPNYGYTF
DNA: TGTGCCAGCAGCTTTCCTAACTATGGCTACACCTTC

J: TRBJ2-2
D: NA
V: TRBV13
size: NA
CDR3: CASSLWEGGTGELFF
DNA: TGTGCCAGCAGCTTATGGGAAGGGGGCACCGGGGAGCTGTTTTTT

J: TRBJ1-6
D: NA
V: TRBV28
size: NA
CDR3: CASSFRGPGGSPLHF
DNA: TGTGCCAGCAGTTTTAGGGGTCCCGGAGGCTCACCCCTCCACTTT

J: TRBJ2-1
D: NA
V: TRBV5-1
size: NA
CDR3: CASGPRGGVFNEQFF
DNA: TGCGCCAGCGGCCCAAGGGGGGGGGTCTTCAATGAGCAGTTCTTC

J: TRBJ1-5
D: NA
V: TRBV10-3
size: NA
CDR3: CAISENPNQPQHF
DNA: TGTGCCATCAGTGAGAATCCTAATCAGCCCCAGCATTTT

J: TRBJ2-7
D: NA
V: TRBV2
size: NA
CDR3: CASRGTEWREQYF
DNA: TGTGCCAGCAGAGGGACCGAATGGCGCGAGCAGTACTTC

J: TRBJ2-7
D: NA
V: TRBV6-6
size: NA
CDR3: CASTGQGKGEQYF
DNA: TGTGCCAGCACCGGGCAGGGGAAGGGCGAGCAGTACTTC

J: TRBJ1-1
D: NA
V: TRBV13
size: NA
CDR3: CASSLTSMNTEAFF
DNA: TGTGCCAGCAGCTTGACGAGTATGAACACTGAAGCTTTCTTT

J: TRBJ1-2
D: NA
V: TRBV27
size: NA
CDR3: CASSLKGTLYGYTF
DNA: TGTGCCAGCAGTTTAAAGGGCACCCTCTATGGCTACACCTTC

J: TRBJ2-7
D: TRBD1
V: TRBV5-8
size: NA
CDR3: CASSLVGTGRRAYEQYF
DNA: TGTGCCAGCAGCTTGGTGGGGACAGGAAGGAGGGCCTACGAGCAGTACTTC

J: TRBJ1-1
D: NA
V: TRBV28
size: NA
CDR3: CASRRYEAFF
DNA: TGTGCCAGCAGGAGGTATGAAGCTTTCTTT

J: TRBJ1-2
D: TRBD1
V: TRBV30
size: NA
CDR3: CAWSTGGASGYTF
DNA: TGTGCCTGGAGTACAGGGGGCGCTTCTGGCTACACCTTC

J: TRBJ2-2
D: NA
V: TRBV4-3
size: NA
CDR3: CASSQAVRGYTANTGELFF
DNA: TGCGCCAGCAGCCAAGCCGTACGGGGCTACACTGCGAACACCGGGGAGCTGTTTTTT

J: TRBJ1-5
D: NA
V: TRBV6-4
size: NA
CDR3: CASSDEYSNQPQHF
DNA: TGTGCCAGCAGTGACGAGTACAGCAATCAGCCCCAGCATTTT

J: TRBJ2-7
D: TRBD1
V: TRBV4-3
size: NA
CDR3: CASSQDGQGTYEQYF
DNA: TGCGCCAGCAGCCAAGACGGACAGGGGACCTACGAGCAGTACTTC

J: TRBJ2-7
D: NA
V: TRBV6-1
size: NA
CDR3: CASSERGGRLGYYEQYF
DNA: TGTGCCAGCAGCGAAAGGGGGGGGAGATTGGGATACTACGAGCAGTACTTC

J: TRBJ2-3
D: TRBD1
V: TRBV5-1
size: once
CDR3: CASSLQGPHMDTQYF
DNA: TGCGCCAGCAGCTTACAGGGGCCACACATGGATACGCAGTATTTT